The 3 T cell receptor beta chains listed next were all sequenced from one sample in a study of T cell responses to AZD1222 COVID-19 vaccine (dated by TCRdb to the early 2020s). Libraries came from the immunoSEQ multiplex PCR assay. The clones in this table, taken by TCRdb from immuneACCESS, are in-frame only. Not every clone is retained; where verified, under half of the shortfall comes from an unresolved V gene, and the cause of the rest is unknown. Across this sample there are roughly 180,000 clones, with under 95% seen only once. The top ten clones comprise roughly 1.7% of the sample. Explained via the paper, the time point label denotes: about 28 days (+/-7) after the second vaccine dose. Here the sequenced sample was peripheral blood, taken 28 days after the second AZD1222 dose. The receptors here all came from an adult who received the AZD1222 COVID-19 vaccine.

The chain combines TRBV3-1 (or the pseudogene TRBV3-2) with TRBJ2-1; D possibly corresponds to TRBD1 (7 bases). V was cut by 4 bases and J by 10 bases, with 20 bases left in between. This CDR3 contains 15 residues. The germline V gene encodes CDR1 LGHDT and CDR2 YNNKEL (reference sequence). The DNA of the CDR3 is TGTGCCAGCAGCCCTCCCAGGGGGGTCGGAAGGGAGCAGTTCTTC. Its translation: CASSPPRGVGREQFF.

The CDR3 sequence is CASSLSGQGYGYTF. In DNA, the CDR3 is TGTGCCAGCAGTTTATCTGGCCAGGGCTATGGCTACACCTTC. The V and J genes are TRBV27 and TRBJ1-2; the D gene is possibly TRBD1 (5 bases). Per the germline V gene, CDR1 is MNHEY and CDR2 is SMNVEV (reference sequence). The CDR3 has 14 residues. V lost 0 bases, J lost 4 bases, and 9 bases lay in between.

This clone was seen only once. The chain combines TRBV7-6 with TRBJ1-3; the D gene is possibly TRBD1 (5 bases). The germline V gene encodes CDR1 SGHVS and CDR2 FNYEAQ. This CDR3 has 16 amino acids. V gave up 1 base and J gave up 2 bases, with 12 bases separating them. CDR3 protein: CASSLGTPTTGNTIYF. The CDR3 nucleotides read TGTGCCAGCAGCTTAGGGACACCCACCACTGGAAACACCATATATTTT.